This TCR beta chain emerged from a study of CD8+ T cells in alopecia areata. About the research overall: Those patients who were treated received oral tofacitinib, which was given at 5 to 10 mg twice daily for moderate-to-severe alopecia areata. Affected scalp percentage determined the severity score of treated patients. Study-wide results and limits: Tofacitinib produced a significant decrease in scalp clonality and in expanded CD8+ clones among the top 100. Scalp samples also yield sequences from resident alphabeta T cells of normal skin.

The CDR3 covers 14 residues. In germline, CDR1 is MDHEN, CDR2 SYDVKM. Trimming removed 2 bases from V and 6 bases from J; junction bases left unmatched: 6. Indicated treatment: oral pan-JAK inhibitor, 5-10 mg twice daily. Extraction and reverse transcription of RNA yielded cDNA as the sequencing template. This table comes from immunoSEQ multiplex PCR, and its TCRdb copy is limited to in-frame clones, with some not included. The repertoire holds roughly 40,000 clones, with over 85% as singletons. For this clone: Its antigen is not known.

This clonotype was obtained from a human donor with alopecia areata. The chain carries TRBV28 and TRBJ2-7; 8 positions agree with TRBD2. Sequences were derived from CD8+ T cells sorted from blood, sampled at week 24, from a patient treated with tofacitinib. The DNA of the CDR3 is TGTGCCAGCAGTTTAATGCGGGGGGCGGTCGAGCAGTACTTC. Translating gives CASSLMRGAVEQYF.